The 25 T cell receptor beta chains given below trace back to one sample, sequenced in a study of blood T cell repertoires in COVID-19. The protocol was immunoSEQ multiplex PCR, while the TCRdb copy is restricted to in-frame clones and leaves out a portion. The sample holds about 200,000 clones; roughly nine tenths are singletons and the top ten take 3% to 4%. Input material: PBMCs or T cells enriched from blood (not recorded which). The receptors derive from a woman in her 30s with acute COVID-19.

This clone was detected a few times. The chain has TRBV7-8 and TRBJ1-5; tentatively, D is TRBD1 (5 bases). V gave up 1 base and J gave up 4 bases, with 14 bases separating them. Germline assignment: CDR1 SGHVS and CDR2 FQNEAQ. The CDR3 length is 16 residues. CDR3 DNA: TGTGCCAGCAGCTTAGGGACAAGCTGGGGAAATCAGCCCCAGCATTTT. Its translation: CASSLGTSWGNQPQHF.

The rearrangement uses TRBV7-9 and TRBJ2-3; no firm D call. V lost 3 bases, J lost 4 bases, and 8 bases lay in between. There are 13 residues in the CDR3. From germline, CDR1 is SEHNR and CDR2 FQNEAQ (reference sequence). The CDR3, as DNA: TGTGCCAGCAGCTTGTGGGCCCCAGATACGCAGTATTTT. Its translation is CASSLWAPDTQYF.

The chain links TRBV5-1 to TRBJ1-6; perhaps TRBD1 as D (5 bases). V lost 2 bases and J 6 bases, leaving 15 bases between the germline ends. The CDR3 consists of 16 residues. CDR1 and CDR2 from the germline V gene are SGHRS and YFSETQ. DNA for the CDR3: TGCGCCAGCAGCTTAGTCGCGGCCAGGGTTAATTCACCCCTCCACTTT. Translation gives CASSLVAARVNSPLHF.

The genes are TRBV19 and TRBJ2-1, with 8 bases identical to TRBD2. CDR1 is LNHDA and CDR2 is SQIVND in the germline V gene (reference sequence). V trimming: 7 bases; J trimming: 4 bases; junction bases outside the gene matches: 12. This CDR3 is 16 amino acids long. The CDR3 region has the DNA TGTGCCAGTACGGGGTTCGTAGCGGGGCGGTACAATGAGCAGTTCTTC. Its translation: CASTGFVAGRYNEQFF.

The V gene is TRBV4-2, the J gene TRBJ2-6; possible D gene TRBD1, 5 bases. The length of the CDR3 is 14 residues. V lost 5 bases to trimming and J lost 5 bases, with 10 bases between them. Germline V lookup: CDR1 LGHNA, CDR2 YNFKEQ. The CDR3, as DNA: TGTGCCAGCAGCGCCCAGGGTAGGGCCAACGTCCTGACTTTC. Protein: CASSAQGRANVLTF.

V gene TRBV11-3 combines with J gene TRBJ1-1; tentative D call: TRBD1 (5 bases). V lost 7 bases, J lost 3 bases, and 9 bases lay in between. Germline assignment: CDR1 SGHNT and CDR2 YENEEA. The CDR3 runs 12 residues. CDR3 coding DNA: TGTGCCAGCAAGGGGTGGGACACTGAAGCTTTCTTT. It yields the protein CASKGWDTEAFF. Complete variable domain (other parts from reference TRBV11-3 and TRBJ1-1): EAGVVQSPRYKIIEKKQPVAFWCNPISGHNTLYWYLQNLGQGPELLIRYENEEAVDDSQLPKDRFSAERLKGVDSTLKIQPAELGDSAVYLCASKGWDTEAFFGQGTRLTVV.

V and J are TRBV19 and TRBJ1-4; 7 bases are shared with TRBD1. The V gene's germline CDR1 is LNHDA and CDR2 SQIVND (reference sequence). This CDR3 region has 14 residues. V lost 6 bases, J lost 8 bases, and 9 bases stayed unmatched. CDR3 nucleotides: TGTGCCAGTAGCATGGGGACAGCAGACGAAAAACTGTTTTTT. This sequence encodes CASSMGTADEKLFF.

J is TRBJ2-6 and V is TRBV7-3; D is unresolved. Germline loops: CDR1 SGHTA, CDR2 FQGTGA. The ends were cut back, 2 bases at V and 2 bases at J, with 10 bases in the middle. The CDR3 loop spans 16 amino acids. The CDR3 DNA reads TGTGCCAGCAGCTTATATTCTGAGACTGGGGCCAACGTCCTGACTTTC. Translating it yields CASSLYSETGANVLTF.

DNA for the CDR3: TGCAGCGCCGGTCGGGATGAAAAACTGTTTTTT. The encoded protein is CSAGRDEKLFF. The genes are TRBV29-1 and TRBJ1-4; D uncertain. The V gene lost 7 bases and the J gene lost 6 bases, with 9 bases spanning the gap. The germline CDR1 and CDR2 sequences are SQVTM and ANQGSEA. The CDR3 covers 11 residues. The variable domain in full, completed from reference TRBV29-1 and TRBJ1-4, reads SAVISQKPSRDICQRGTSLTIQCQVDSQVTMMFWYRQQPGQSLTLIATANQGSEATYESGFVIDKFPISRPNLTFSTLTVSNMSPEDSSIYLCSAGRDEKLFFGSGTQLSVL.

This clone showed up just a few times. The CDR3 reads CASSYRGGTYEQYF. The CDR3 DNA sequence: TGTGCCAGCAGTTATAGGGGGGGCACCTACGAGCAGTACTTC. The gene calls are TRBV6-2 or TRBV6-3 and TRBJ2-7; TRBD2 is a possible D gene (7 bases). Trimming left V 3 bases short and J 2 bases short, with 11 bases between. From germline, CDR1 is MNHEY and CDR2 SVGEGT. This CDR3 is built from 14 residues.

V and J are TRBV29-1 and TRBJ1-2, with TRBD1 matching 8 bases. Trimming took 2 bases from V and 5 from J; bases not matched to a gene: 13. The germline V gene encodes CDR1 SQVTM and CDR2 ANQGSEA. This CDR3 comprises 16 residues. CDR3 residues: CSVEPTGASWGYGYTF. CDR3 sequence (DNA): TGCAGCGTTGAACCGACAGGGGCGTCCTGGGGGTATGGCTACACCTTC.

The CDR3 coding sequence is TGTGCCTGGAACCGGGACATACACAATTCACCCCTCCACTTT. Amino acid sequence: CAWNRDIHNSPLHF. This chain connects TRBV30 to TRBJ1-6, with D perhaps TRBD1 (6 bases). This CDR3 is 14 amino acids long. The ends were cut back, 4 bases at V and 7 bases at J, with 14 bases in the middle. From germline, CDR1 is GTSNPN and CDR2 SVGIG (reference sequence).

The chain has TRBV6-1 and TRBJ2-1; D is unresolved. CDR1 and CDR2 (germline): MNHNS, SASEGT. V lost 1 base to trimming and J lost 12 bases, with 10 bases between them. The CDR3 length is 12 residues. This chain's CDR3 is CASSEGPSGQFF. The CDR3 DNA reads as TGTGCCAGCAGTGAAGGTCCTAGTGGGCAGTTCTTC.

The chain recombines TRBV24-1 with TRBJ2-2; 7 nucleotides agree with TRBD1. Germline CDR1 reads KGHDR; CDR2 reads SFDVKD. The CDR3 contains 14 residues. V shed 9 bases and J 2 bases; nucleotides not matched to a gene: 5. CDR3: CATGRQGNTGELFF. For the CDR3, the DNA is TGTGCCACCGGAAGACAGGGCAACACCGGGGAGCTGTTTTTT.

The rearrangement links TRBV7-2 to TRBJ1-2, with D unresolved. Germline-derived CDR1 and CDR2 are SGHTA and FQGNSA. The CDR3 totals 15 residues. The V gene lost 5 bases and the J gene lost 6 bases, with 19 bases spanning the gap. The CDR3 here is CASSPEALPIHGYTF. DNA of the CDR3: TGTGCCAGCAGCCCAGAGGCTCTCCCCATTCATGGCTACACCTTC.

The CDR3: CASSIGDMNTEAFF. The CDR3 nucleotides are TGTGCCAGTAGTATTGGGGACATGAACACTGAAGCTTTCTTT. The genes are TRBV19 and TRBJ1-1; a weak D match, TRBD1 (6 bases). Trimming took 3 bases from V and 0 from J, leaving 8 bases between them. The CDR3 extends over 14 amino acids. Per germline, CDR1 LNHDA and CDR2 SQIVND (reference sequence).

Note on this clone: At one end, the junction sequence differs from germline, possibly due to a read error. The V call is TRBV5-1, the J call TRBJ1-1; D may be TRBD1 (5 bases). The length of the CDR3 is 15 residues. CDR1 is SGHRS, CDR2 YFSETQ, per germline. The CDR3, as DNA: TGCGCCAGCAGCTTGGAGGCAGGGAGGAACGCTGAAGCTTTCTTT. Translating gives CASSLEAGRNAEAFF.

This chain uses TRBV6-5 with TRBJ1-5, with 8 bases fitting TRBD1. Per the germline V gene, CDR1 is MNHEY and CDR2 is SVGAGI. The CDR3 runs 14 residues. Trimming removed 4 bases from V and 5 bases from J; junction bases left unmatched: 4. The CDR3 protein is CASSSTGGYQPQHF. DNA of the CDR3: TGTGCCAGCAGTTCAACAGGGGGATATCAGCCCCAGCATTTT.

This clone was observed once. The chain joins TRBV3-1 (or the pseudogene TRBV3-2) to TRBJ2-1, with TRBD2 identical over 9 bases. CDR3 length equals 20 residues. V lost 4 bases and J lost 7; bases outside the gene matches: 23. Germline CDR1 is LGHDT and CDR2 is YNNKEL (reference sequence). The CDR3 sequence: CASSRNSGGTNSTLWNEQFF. CDR3 bases: TGTGCCAGCAGCCGTAATAGCGGGGGTACCAACTCGACCCTCTGGAATGAGCAGTTCTTC.

The rearrangement joins TRBV11-3 to TRBJ2-3, with D perhaps matching TRBD1 (6 bases). The CDR3 runs 14 residues. From germline, CDR1 is SGHNT and CDR2 YENEEA. The V end lost 1 base, the J end lost 2 bases, and 7 bases lay between the germline ends. CDR3 nucleotide sequence: TGTGCCAGCAGCTTAGCAGGGGCCACAGATACGCAGTATTTT. It translates to CASSLAGATDTQYF.

The V call is TRBV18, the J call TRBJ1-6, with D maybe TRBD1 (5 bases). Looked up from germline, CDR1 is KGHSH and CDR2 is LQKENI. This CDR3 is 18 amino acids long. V was shortened by 4 bases and J by 0 bases, with 16 bases between the two germline ends. The CDR3 region is CASSRGQGESSYNSPLHF. The CDR3 DNA reads as TGTGCCAGCTCACGGGGTCAGGGCGAAAGCTCCTATAATTCACCCCTCCACTTT.

This sequence joins TRBV2 and TRBJ1-1; TRBD1 might be the D (5 bases). Trimming shortened V by 4 bases and J by 4 bases, and 13 bases separated the two germline ends. Germline values: CDR1 SNHLY, CDR2 FYNNEI. The CDR3 has 14 residues. The DNA for the CDR3 is TGTGCCAGCAGTGGCCAAGCCAGGGCCACTGAAGCTTTCTTT. It encodes CASSGQARATEAFF.

This chain uses TRBV9 with TRBJ1-5; D remains ambiguous. The CDR3 length is 15 residues. Germline CDR1 is SGDLS and CDR2 is YYNGEE. V was clipped by 1 base and J by 3 bases, with 11 bases between them. CDR3 in amino acids: CASSVISGHNQPQHF. Written as DNA, the CDR3 is TGTGCCAGCAGCGTAATTAGTGGTCACAATCAGCCCCAGCATTTT.

This clone was counted a single time. The gene calls are TRBV19 and TRBJ1-2; TRBD1 is a possible D gene (5 bases). The V end lost 6 bases, the J end lost 4 bases, and 18 bases lay between the germline ends. The CDR3 consists of 15 residues. Germline lookup yields CDR1 LNHDA and CDR2 SQIVND (reference sequence). CDR3 protein: CASSPGGLVSYGYTF. The CDR3 DNA sequence: TGTGCCAGTAGCCCCGGGGGGTTGGTGAGCTATGGCTACACCTTC.

The chain is built from TRBV2 and TRBJ1-4; 8 nucleotides line up with TRBD1. The CDR3 sequence is 14 residues long. Losses at the gene ends were 5 bases for V and 5 bases for J; bases not matched to a gene: 4. CDR1 is SNHLY and CDR2 is FYNNEI in the germline V gene. The CDR3 region is CASSWGQENEKLFF. The CDR3 DNA reads as TGTGCCAGCAGTTGGGGACAGGAAAATGAAAAACTGTTTTTT.